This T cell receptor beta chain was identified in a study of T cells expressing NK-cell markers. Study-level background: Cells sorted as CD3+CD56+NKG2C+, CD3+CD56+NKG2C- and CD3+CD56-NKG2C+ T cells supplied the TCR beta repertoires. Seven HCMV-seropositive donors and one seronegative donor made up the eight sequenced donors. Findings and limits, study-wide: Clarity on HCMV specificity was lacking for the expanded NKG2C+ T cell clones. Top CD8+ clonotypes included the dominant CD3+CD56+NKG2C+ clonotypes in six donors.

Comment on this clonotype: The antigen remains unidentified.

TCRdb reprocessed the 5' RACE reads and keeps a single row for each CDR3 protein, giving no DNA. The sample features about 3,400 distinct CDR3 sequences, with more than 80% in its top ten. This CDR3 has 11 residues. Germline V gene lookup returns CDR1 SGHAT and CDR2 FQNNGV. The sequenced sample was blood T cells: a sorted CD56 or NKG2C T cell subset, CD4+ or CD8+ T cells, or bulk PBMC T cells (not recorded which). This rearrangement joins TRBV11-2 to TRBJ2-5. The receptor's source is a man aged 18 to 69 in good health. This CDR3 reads CASSLGETQYF.